The 29 T cell receptor beta chains below were found in one sample sequenced in a study of response to subunit inactivated influenza vaccine. TCRdb analysed the RT-PCR reads with MiXCR anew, one entry per CDR3 protein. The sample has roughly 780,000 distinct CDR3 sequences, about 18% seen once. Sequences were derived from PBMCs from blood, sampled 4 to 6 days after vaccination. These receptor sequences come from a man aged 50 to 60 who received an inactivated influenza vaccine.

This rearrangement joins TRBV5-1 to TRBJ2-3; D gene uncertain. Germline V gene data show CDR1 as SGHRS and CDR2 as YFSETQ. The CDR3 sequence is 18 residues long. V gave up 0 bases and J gave up 2 bases, with 19 bases separating them. CDR3 nucleotide sequence: TGCGCCAGCAGCTTGGCCATAGGACGGCGGTGGGACACAGATACGCAGTATTTT. This codes for CASSLAIGRRWDTDTQYF.

This clonotype was detected ten times or more. This rearrangement joins TRBV7-8 to TRBJ2-4; D is uncertain. The V end was cut by 2 bases, the J end by 7 bases, with 9 bases between. The CDR3 sequence is 13 residues long. CDR1 and CDR2 (germline): SGHVS, FQNEAQ. DNA of the CDR3: TGTGCCAGCAGCTTAAAGTCATGGAACATTCAGTACTTC. This sequence encodes CASSLKSWNIQYF. Full variable domain (remainder filled in from reference TRBV7-8 and TRBJ2-4): GAGVSQSPRYKVAKRGQDVALRCDPISGHVSLFWYQQALGQGPEFLTYFQNEAQLDKSGLPSDRFFAERPEGSVSTLKIQRTQQEDSAVYLCASSLKSWNIQYFGAGTRLSVL.

The chain is built from TRBV6-1 and TRBJ2-3; TRBD2 aligns across 7 bases. The CDR3 is made up of 19 amino acids. CDR1 MNHNS and CDR2 SASEGT come from the germline V gene. V lost 6 bases and J lost 2; bases outside the gene matches: 20. The CDR3 sequence is CASSPSSGPRPAHTDTQYF. DNA for the CDR3: TGTGCCAGCAGCCCTTCTAGCGGCCCCCGGCCAGCGCACACAGATACGCAGTATTTT.

The V and J genes are TRBV9 and TRBJ2-2; 10 nucleotides align to TRBD1. The trim removed 2 bases at V and 6 bases at J, leaving 4 bases unmatched. This CDR3 has 15 residues. Per germline, CDR1 SGDLS and CDR2 YYNGEE. The CDR3 loop is CASSVGQGLAGELFF. CDR3 nucleotides: TGTGCCAGCAGCGTGGGACAGGGGCTGGCCGGGGAGCTGTTTTTT.

CDR3 protein: CASSQVGRGSYNEQFF. The DNA of the CDR3 is TGTGCCAGCAGCCAGGTAGGAAGAGGCTCCTACAATGAGCAGTTCTTC. The V call is TRBV4-2, the J call TRBJ2-1; D call uncertain. Germline CDR1 is LGHNA and CDR2 is YNFKEQ. This CDR3 spans 16 amino acids. Trimming removed 3 bases from V and 0 bases from J, with 12 bases in between.

J is TRBJ1-1 and V is TRBV6-1; D perhaps matches TRBD1 (6 bases). Germline V gives CDR1 MNHNS, CDR2 SASEGT. This CDR3 contains 13 residues. V dropped 5 bases and J dropped 5 bases, with 12 bases sitting between them. CDR3 sequence reads: CASSKQGRTEAFF. DNA for the CDR3: TGTGCCAGCAGTAAACAGGGAAGAACTGAAGCTTTCTTT.

The V gene is TRBV9, the J gene TRBJ1-5, with a possible D match to TRBD1 (5 bases). The CDR3 spans 15 residues. The V end lost 0 bases, the J end lost 6 bases, and 13 bases lay between the germline ends. The germline V gene encodes CDR1 SGDLS and CDR2 YYNGEE. CDR3: CASSVAGGIGQPQHF. The CDR3 DNA reads as TGTGCCAGCAGCGTAGCTGGGGGAATAGGTCAGCCCCAGCATTTT.

The V gene is TRBV7-2, the J gene TRBJ2-7; TRBD2 aligns across 8 bases. The CDR3 totals 13 residues. With 6 bases clipped from V and 4 bases from J, the junction kept 5 bases outside the gene matches. CDR1 and CDR2 (germline): SGHTA, FQGNSA. This chain's CDR3 is CASSTIAGYEQYF. CDR3 DNA: TGTGCCAGCAGTACCATAGCGGGGTACGAGCAGTACTTC.

This clonotype was picked up a small number of times. The chain carries TRBV20-1 and TRBJ2-5; TRBD2 aligns across 10 bases. CDR1 is DFQATT and CDR2 is SNEGSKA in the germline V gene (reference sequence). There are 14 residues in the CDR3. The V gene end was trimmed by 1 base and the J gene end by 5 bases; junction bases not matched to a gene: 4. The chain's CDR3 is CSARALAGVETQYF. The CDR3 nucleotides are TGCAGTGCTAGAGCCCTAGCGGGAGTCGAGACCCAGTACTTC.

This clonotype appeared a few times. V and J are TRBV15 and TRBJ2-6; D is undetermined. The CDR3 runs 15 residues. Germline V gene sequence: CDR1 LNHNV, CDR2 YYDKDF (reference sequence). V lost 5 bases to trimming and J lost 1 base, with 9 bases between them. CDR3 amino acids: CATSLVGSGANVLTF. CDR3 DNA sequence: TGTGCCACCAGCTTAGTGGGGTCTGGGGCCAACGTCCTGACTTTC.

This clonotype was recorded many times. The rearrangement uses TRBV20-1 and TRBJ2-3, with D perhaps matching TRBD1 (5 bases). The CDR3 covers 13 residues. Trimming took off 8 bases at V and 1 base at J, with 13 bases between the two ends. Germline-derived CDR1 and CDR2 are DFQATT and SNEGSKA (reference sequence). The CDR3 here is CSPRGSRTDTQYF. The CDR3 DNA reads as TGCAGTCCAAGGGGTAGTCGCACAGATACGCAGTATTTT.

This clonotype was found many times. The rearrangement links TRBV4-1 to TRBJ1-2, with no clear D. Trimming left V 4 bases short and J 7 bases short, with 16 bases between. The V gene's germline CDR1 is MGHRA and CDR2 YSYEKL. The CDR3 runs 14 residues. The CDR3 protein is CASSRSGEIGGYTF. DNA of the CDR3: TGCGCCAGCAGCCGAAGCGGTGAAATCGGTGGCTACACCTTC.

This clonotype was seen more than once but under ten times. As DNA, the CDR3 is TGTGCCAGCAACACAGGGGGCACTGAAGCTTTCTTT. Amino acid sequence: CASNTGGTEAFF. J is TRBJ1-1 and V is TRBV6-5; 8 nucleotides agree with TRBD1. This CDR3 contains 12 residues. Germline lookup yields CDR1 MNHEY and CDR2 SVGAGI. Trimming at V came to 7 bases and at J to 4 bases, leaving 2 bases not matched to a gene.

This clonotype was counted between two and nine times. CDR3 sequence (DNA): TGTGCCAGCAGTTACGGACACATAAGCAATCAGCCCCAGCATTTT. Translated, it gives CASSYGHISNQPQHF. The chain couples TRBV6-5 to TRBJ1-5; perhaps TRBD1 as D (5 bases). Trimming cost V 2 bases and J 1 base, with 9 bases left between them. From germline, CDR1 is MNHEY and CDR2 SVGAGI. The CDR3 extends over 15 amino acids.

The CDR3 coding sequence is TGTGCCAGCGGTCAGGACATCAATCAGCCCCAGCATTTT. It codes for CASGQDINQPQHF. The chain recombines TRBV6-1 with TRBJ1-5; TRBD1 is a possible D gene (5 bases). From germline, CDR1 is MNHNS and CDR2 SASEGT. Trimming cost V 8 bases and J 3 bases, with 11 bases left between them. CDR3 length equals 13 residues.

Only a few counts were recorded for this clonotype. The chain couples TRBV12-3 or TRBV12-4 to TRBJ2-7, with TRBD1 identical over 9 bases. V lost 3 bases and J lost 6; bases outside the gene matches: 6. The CDR3 runs to 14 residues. CDR3 in amino acids: CASSFAGTGTEQYF. The CDR3 DNA reads TGTGCCAGCAGTTTTGCCGGGACAGGGACCGAGCAGTACTTC.

This clonotype has a handful of counts. This sequence joins TRBV18 and TRBJ1-2; 7 bases are shared with TRBD1. V lost 3 bases and J lost 4; bases outside the gene matches: 5. Per the germline V gene, CDR1 is KGHSH and CDR2 is LQKENI. The length of the CDR3 is 14 residues. The CDR3 DNA is TGTGCCAGCTCACCTGGACAGGAGGTCTATGGCTACACCTTC. Translating gives CASSPGQEVYGYTF. Supplemented by reference TRBV18 and TRBJ1-2, the full variable domain reads NAGVMQNPRHLVRRRGQEARLRCSPMKGHSHVYWYRQLPEEGLKFMVYLQKENIIDESGMPKERFSAEFPKEGPSILRIQQVVRGDSAAYFCASSPGQEVYGYTFGSGTRLTVV.

The sample holds a few counts of this clonotype. The rearrangement links TRBV7-6 to TRBJ1-5, with TRBD1 matching over 7 bases. J was trimmed by 1 base and V by 0 bases; bases with no gene match: 9. There are 18 residues in the CDR3. Germline lookup yields CDR1 SGHVS and CDR2 FNYEAQ. Written as DNA, the CDR3 is TGTGCCAGCAGCTTAGCGACGGGGACAGCGGGAAGCAATCAGCCCCAGCATTTT. Amino acid sequence: CASSLATGTAGSNQPQHF.

This clonotype was counted once. V is TRBV28 and J is TRBJ2-4; D may match TRBD1 or TRBD2 (6 bases each). The germline V gene encodes CDR1 MDHEN and CDR2 SYDVKM. The CDR3 extends over 18 amino acids. The germline V and J ends were trimmed by 4 bases and 8 bases, with 27 bases remaining between them. The CDR3 DNA reads TGTGCCAGCAGTTCTAGGGATTGGAGGGACACCAGCGGGCACATTCAGTACTTC. Its translation: CASSSRDWRDTSGHIQYF.

The genes are TRBV12-3 or TRBV12-4 and TRBJ2-1; TRBD2 agrees at 9 bases. V shed 0 bases, J shed 4 bases, and the junction held 4 bases outside the gene matches. This CDR3 is 16 amino acids long. The CDR3 DNA is TGTGCCAGCAGTTTAGCGACTAGCGGAGCATACAATGAGCAGTTCTTC. Amino acid sequence: CASSLATSGAYNEQFF.

V usage is TRBV20-1 and J usage is TRBJ1-5, with unresolved D. Germline assignment: CDR1 DFQATT and CDR2 SNEGSKA (reference sequence). The CDR3 covers 15 residues. Trimming pared 1 base from V and 0 bases from J, leaving 10 bases between. The CDR3 region has the DNA TGCAGTGCTAGAGGCCCTCGGGATAGCAATCAGCCCCAGCATTTT. Encoded protein: CSARGPRDSNQPQHF.

This clonotype was observed a handful of times. The chain joins TRBV6-5 to TRBJ2-7; 7 positions match TRBD2. The V and J ends lost 5 bases and 0 bases, in that order; junction bases with no gene match: 10. The CDR3 runs 16 residues. Per the germline V gene, CDR1 is MNHEY and CDR2 is SVGAGI. As DNA, the CDR3 is TGTGCCAGCAGTACTTACGGTAGCGGGTCCTCCTACGAGCAGTACTTC. Translation gives CASSTYGSGSSYEQYF.

This clonotype was found a few times. The chain couples TRBV2 to TRBJ2-6; D call uncertain. Germline V gene sequence: CDR1 SNHLY, CDR2 FYNNEI. This CDR3 has 14 amino acids. V lost 10 bases and J 2 bases, leaving 12 bases between the germline ends. The CDR3 DNA follows: TGTGCCAACCACCCTAGGACTGGGGCCAACGTCCTGACTTTC. Translation: CANHPRTGANVLTF.

This clonotype was picked up a small number of times. This chain joins TRBV11-2 and TRBJ2-3; TRBD2 aligns across 11 bases. The CDR3 is 20 residues long. Germline V gene lookup returns CDR1 SGHAT and CDR2 FQNNGV. Trimming removed 4 bases from V and 0 bases from J; junction bases left unmatched: 15. This CDR3 is CASSSEFGTSGLYSTDTQYF. The CDR3 nucleotides are TGTGCCAGCAGCTCCGAGTTCGGGACTAGCGGCTTATATAGCACAGATACGCAGTATTTT.

This clonotype appeared a few times. The chain links TRBV5-6 to TRBJ2-3, with D perhaps given as TRBD1 or TRBD2 (5 bases each). This CDR3 is 14 amino acids long. Deletions cut 0 bases from V and 4 bases from J, with 9 bases between. Germline CDR1 and CDR2: SGHDT and YYEEEE. The CDR3 loop is CASSLVGTPDTQYF. For the CDR3, the DNA is TGTGCCAGCAGCTTGGTAGGGACGCCAGATACGCAGTATTTT.

The chain combines TRBV7-2 with TRBJ2-1; possibly TRBD2 for D (6 bases). CDR3 size: 18 residues. Per germline, CDR1 SGHTA and CDR2 FQGNSA. V gave up 0 bases and J gave up 7 bases, with 22 bases separating them. In DNA form, the CDR3 reads TGTGCCAGCAGCTTAGCGCGATTAGGGCGGGGACGGGGTAATGAGCAGTTCTTC. Translation: CASSLARLGRGRGNEQFF. The full variable domain, completed using reference TRBV7-2 and TRBJ2-1, is GAGVSQSPSNKVTEKGKDVELRCDPISGHTALYWYRQSLGQGLEFLIYFQGNSAPDKSGLPSDRFSAERTGGSVSTLTIQRTQQEDSAVYLCASSLARLGRGRGNEQFFGPGTRLTVL.

The V call is TRBV3-1, the J call TRBJ2-2; tentatively, D is TRBD1 (5 bases). Germline values: CDR1 LGHDT, CDR2 YNNKEL (reference sequence). The CDR3 consists of 15 residues. Deletions cut 4 bases from V and 1 base from J, with 10 bases between. DNA for the CDR3: TGTGCCAGCAGCCCCCATACAGGGAACACCGGGGAGCTGTTTTTT. This gives the protein CASSPHTGNTGELFF.

This clonotype was seen ten or more times. The chain links TRBV29-1 to TRBJ1-5; D unclear. V was pared by 4 bases and J by 3 bases, with 7 bases between. The CDR3 has 12 residues. Germline V gene data show CDR1 as SQVTM and CDR2 as ANQGSEA. The CDR3 region is CSVGIHNQPQHF. As DNA, the CDR3 is TGCAGCGTTGGCATCCACAATCAGCCCCAGCATTTT.

V and J are TRBV20-1 and TRBJ1-2; D ambiguous. Trimming shortened V by 1 base and J by 2 bases, and 17 bases separated the two germline ends. Germline CDR1 and CDR2: DFQATT and SNEGSKA (reference sequence). The CDR3 has 16 amino acids. The CDR3 spells CSARGSGLVGNYGYTF. The CDR3 nucleotides are TGCAGTGCTAGAGGAAGCGGATTGGTAGGAAACTATGGCTACACCTTC.